This T cell receptor beta chain was identified in a study of graft-versus-host responses after intestinal transplantation. Details on this clone: Antigen: not known.

The repertoire was sequenced with immunoSEQ multiplex PCR; TCRdb's copy has only in-frame clones and lacks some. The sample yields about 51,000 clones, roughly 95% seen once. Sequences were derived from unstimulated CD8+ T cells sorted from spleen or lymph node cells, sampled before transplant. The receptor was derived from a human donor who was the organ donor for an intestinal transplant.

This chain's CDR3 is CASSFSYQRGTQETQYF. In DNA form, the CDR3 reads TGTGCCAGCAGCTTCTCCTACCAGCGGGGGACCCAAGAGACCCAGTACTTC. The chain carries TRBV7-9 and TRBJ2-5, with 8 nucleotides matching TRBD2. The V and J ends lost 3 bases and 1 base, in that order; junction bases with no gene match: 10. Germline values: CDR1 SEHNR, CDR2 FQNEAQ (reference sequence). The CDR3 is 17 amino acids.